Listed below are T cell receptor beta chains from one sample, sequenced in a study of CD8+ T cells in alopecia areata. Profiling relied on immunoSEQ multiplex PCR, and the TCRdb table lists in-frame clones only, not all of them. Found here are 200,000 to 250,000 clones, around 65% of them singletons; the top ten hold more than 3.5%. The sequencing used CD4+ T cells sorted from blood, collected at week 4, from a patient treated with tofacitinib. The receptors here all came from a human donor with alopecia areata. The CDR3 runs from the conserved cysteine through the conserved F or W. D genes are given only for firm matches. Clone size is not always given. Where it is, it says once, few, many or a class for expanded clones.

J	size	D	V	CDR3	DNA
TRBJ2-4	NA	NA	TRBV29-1	CSVEDGAKNIQYF	TGCAGCGTTGAAGACGGGGCAAAAAACATTCAGTACTTC
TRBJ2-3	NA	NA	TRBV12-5	CASGQTPSSTDTQYF	TGTGCTAGTGGTCAAACCCCCTCTAGCACAGATACGCAGTATTTT
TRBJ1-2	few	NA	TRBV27	CASSKSVHGGGYTF	TGTGCCAGCAGTAAAAGTGTACACGGAGGGGGCTACACCTTC
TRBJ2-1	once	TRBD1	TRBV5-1	CASSLAGTGVGQFF	TGCGCCAGCAGCTTGGCTGGGACAGGGGTCGGGCAGTTCTTC
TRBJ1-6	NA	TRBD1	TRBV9	CASSVSGQNDSPLHF	TGTGCCAGCAGCGTCTCGGGACAGAATGATTCACCCCTCCACTTT
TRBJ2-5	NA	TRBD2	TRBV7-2	CASQRGLAGGLETQYF	TGTGCCTCGCAAAGGGGACTAGCGGGGGGATTGGAGACCCAGTACTTC
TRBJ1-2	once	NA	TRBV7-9	CASSLSGESYGYTF	TGTGCCAGCAGCCTGTCCGGGGAGTCATATGGCTACACCTTC
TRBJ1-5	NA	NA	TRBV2	CASGQRLSNQPQHF	TGTGCCAGCGGCCAGAGACTTAGCAATCAGCCCCAGCATTTT
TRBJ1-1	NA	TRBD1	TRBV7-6	CASSITGGQNTEAFF	TGTGCCAGCAGCATAACAGGGGGACAGAACACTGAAGCTTTCTTT
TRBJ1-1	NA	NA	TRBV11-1	CASSPSSRGGEAFF	TGTGCCAGCAGCCCGAGTAGTCGCGGGGGTGAAGCTTTCTTT
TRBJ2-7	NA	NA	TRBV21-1	CASAILAGGSYEQYF	TGTGCCAGCGCCATACTAGCGGGGGGGTCCTACGAGCAGTACTTC
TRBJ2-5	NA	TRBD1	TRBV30	CAWVVTGGTQYF	TGTGCCTGGGTGGTGACAGGGGGGACCCAGTACTTC
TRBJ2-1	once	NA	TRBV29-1	CSVDGATLDNEQFF	TGCAGCGTTGACGGAGCTACCCTGGACAATGAGCAGTTCTTC
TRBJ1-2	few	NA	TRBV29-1	CSVASRLIDGYTF	TGCAGCGTTGCTTCGCGGCTTATTGACGGCTACACCTTC
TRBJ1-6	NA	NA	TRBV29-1	CSADVKGSPLHF	TGCAGCGCCGACGTAAAGGGGTCACCCCTCCACTTT
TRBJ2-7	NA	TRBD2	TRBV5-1	CASSLGGTSRYEQYF	TGCGCCAGCAGCTTGGGCGGGACTAGCCGCTACGAGCAGTACTTC
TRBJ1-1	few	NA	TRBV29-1	CSGVENTEAFF	TGCAGCGGAGTCGAGAACACTGAAGCTTTCTTT
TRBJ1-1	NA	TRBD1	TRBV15	CATSRVSTGGTEAFF	TGTGCCACCAGCAGGGTATCGACAGGGGGCACTGAAGCTTTCTTT
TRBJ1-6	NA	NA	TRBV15	CATSRTEHSSYNSPLHF	TGTGCCACCAGCAGGACAGAACATAGCTCCTATAATTCACCCCTCCACTTT
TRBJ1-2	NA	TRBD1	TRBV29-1	CSVDRTGDGYTF	TGCAGCGTTGATCGGACAGGGGATGGCTACACCTTC
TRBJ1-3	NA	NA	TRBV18	CASSPGISGNTIYF	TGTGCCAGCTCACCAGGGATCTCTGGAAACACCATATATTTT
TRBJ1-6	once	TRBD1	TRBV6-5	CASSATGVCNSPLHF	TGTGCCAGCTCGGCGACAGGGGTGTGTAATTCACCCCTCCACTTT
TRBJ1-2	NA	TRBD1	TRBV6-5	CASSYDGSGGGYTF	TGTGCCAGCAGTTACGACGGTTCAGGGGGTGGCTACACCTTC
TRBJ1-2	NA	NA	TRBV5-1	CASSLGQDPPLVGYTF	TGCGCCAGCAGCTTGGGACAGGACCCTCCTCTTGTTGGCTACACCTTC
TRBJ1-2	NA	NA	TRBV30	CAWSGQTNYGYTF	TGTGCCTGGTCCGGACAGACCAACTATGGCTACACCTTC
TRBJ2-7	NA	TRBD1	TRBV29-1	CSALRQGWYF	TGCAGCGCACTTAGACAGGGATGGTACTTC
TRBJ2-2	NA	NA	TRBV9	CASSAGPSGELFF	TGTGCCAGCAGCGCGGGCCCTAGTGGGGAGCTGTTTTTT
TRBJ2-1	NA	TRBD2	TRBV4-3	CASSLGLADEQFF	TGCGCCAGCAGCCTGGGACTAGCGGATGAGCAGTTCTTC
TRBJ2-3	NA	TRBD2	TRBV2	CASSLLAGEGDTQYF	TGTGCCAGCAGTCTACTAGCGGGGGAAGGGGATACGCAGTATTTT
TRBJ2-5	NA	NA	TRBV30	CAWNGRAETQYF	TGTGCCTGGAATGGCAGGGCAGAGACCCAGTACTTC
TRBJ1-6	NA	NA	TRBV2	CASSAGSYNSPLHF	TGTGCCAGCAGTGCCGGCTCCTATAATTCACCCCTCCACTTT
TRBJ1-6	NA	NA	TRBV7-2	CASSLGGDSPLHF	TGTGCCAGCAGCTTAGGGGGCGATTCACCCCTCCACTTT
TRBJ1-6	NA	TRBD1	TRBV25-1	CASSVRQGTSPLHF	TGTGCCAGCAGTGTGCGACAGGGGACTTCACCCCTCCACTTT
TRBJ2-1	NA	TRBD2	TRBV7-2	CASSSVAGRYNEQFF	TGTGCCAGCAGCTCTGTAGCGGGGCGCTACAATGAGCAGTTCTTC
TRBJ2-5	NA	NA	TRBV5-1	CASSFGRGPLETQYF	TGCGCCAGCAGCTTCGGGAGGGGGCCGTTAGAGACCCAGTACTTC
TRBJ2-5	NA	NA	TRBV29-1	CSVRTPGETQYF	TGCAGCGTTCGAACCCCCGGGGAGACCCAGTACTTC
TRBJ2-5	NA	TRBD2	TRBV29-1	CSVVSSGGTQETQYF	TGCAGCGTTGTATCTAGCGGTGGAACACAAGAGACCCAGTACTTC